The clone carrying this T cell receptor beta chain was seen only once. Its specificity is unknown. The CDR3 loop spans 14 amino acids. Germline V gene sequence: CDR1 SGHDT, CDR2 YYEEEE. V shed 0 bases and J shed 10 bases, with 11 bases lying between them. These data are taken from a study of shared clonotypes between healthy human individuals. Study details: Aged 18 to 49, the donors were two women and a few men.

Overall study findings and caveats: Naive subsets, compared against memory subsets, generally had larger estimated richness values.

The assay was carried out at the deep level. The protocol was immunoSEQ multiplex PCR, while the TCRdb copy is restricted to in-frame clones and leaves out a portion. The sample contains 2 million to 2.5 million clones, roughly 90% of which appear only once. The V and J genes are TRBV5-6 and TRBJ2-6; tentatively, D is TRBD2 (6 bases). Sample: naive CD4+ T cells from PBMCs. Subset noted: CD45RA+ positively selected. The receptor was isolated from a man aged 18-30 years in good health. Some clones in this sample may be carry-over from other donors' samples. The CDR3 sequence: CASSLAGTLNVLTF. For the CDR3, the DNA is TGTGCCAGCAGCTTGGCAGGGACTCTGAACGTCCTGACTTTC.